What follows are 11 T cell receptor beta chains derived from one specimen sequenced in a study of T-cell reconstitution after alpha-beta-depleted transplantation in children. Using unique molecular identifiers, the investigators prepared the TCRbeta library. TCRdb fed the PCR reads into MiXCR, producing one record per CDR3 protein. The repertoire holds about 980,000 distinct CDR3 sequences, with around 30% as singletons. The specimen was PBMCs, mostly from graft donor cells, collected 360 days after TCRalphabeta/CD19-depleted stem cell transplant. These receptors were taken from a boy in the first two years of life who had a stem cell transplant for SCID, so the T cells may come from the graft donor.

The J gene is TRBJ2-1, the V gene TRBV20-1, with 12 positions matching TRBD2. Germline CDR1 and CDR2: DFQATT and SNEGSKA (reference sequence). After removal of 1 base from V and 8 bases from J, the junction contained 3 bases not matched to a gene. This CDR3 region has 14 residues. Written as DNA, the CDR3 is TGCAGTGCTAGAGCTAGCGGGGGGGCGCATGAGCAGTTCTTC. Amino acids: CSARASGGAHEQFF.

The chain links TRBV27 to TRBJ2-3, with 8 bases that match TRBD2. With 5 bases clipped from V and 4 bases from J, the junction kept 14 bases outside the gene matches. Looked up from germline, CDR1 is MNHEY and CDR2 is SMNVEV (reference sequence). The CDR3 loop spans 17 amino acids. CDR3 nucleotide sequence: TGTGCCAGCAGTCCCCCAGGGCGAGCGGGGGTTTCAGATACGCAGTATTTT. This sequence encodes CASSPPGRAGVSDTQYF.

This clonotype was recorded a few times. CDR3 sequence: CASSGCRGGPYEQYF. The CDR3 DNA is TGTGCCAGCAGTGGGTGTCGGGGGGGTCCCTACGAGCAGTACTTC. The chain combines TRBV6-4 with TRBJ2-7, with TRBD2 matching 8 bases. The trim removed 4 bases at V and 2 bases at J, leaving 7 bases unmatched. The germline CDR1 and CDR2 sequences are MRHNA and SNTAGT. The CDR3 covers 15 residues.

V and J are TRBV14 and TRBJ2-5; TRBD1 might be the D (6 bases). V lost 1 base, J lost 1 base, and 13 bases lay in between. CDR3 length: 16 residues. The germline CDR1 and CDR2 sequences are SGHDN and FVKESK. The CDR3 DNA reads TGTGCCAGCAGCCAAGGACCAGGGGTCCTCCAAGAGACCCAGTACTTC. Its protein is CASSQGPGVLQETQYF.

This clonotype was recorded at least ten times. The gene calls are TRBV4-1 and TRBJ2-1, with 10 bases identical to TRBD2. Germline V gene lookup returns CDR1 MGHRA and CDR2 YSYEKL. The length of the CDR3 is 15 residues. The junction had 7 bases not matched to a gene; V was cut back by 6 bases and J by 5 bases. CDR3 protein: CASRLAGEMNNEQFF. The CDR3 DNA reads TGCGCCAGCAGGCTAGCGGGGGAGATGAACAATGAGCAGTTCTTC.

This clonotype was seen at least ten times. V is TRBV29-1 and J is TRBJ1-1; possible D gene TRBD1, 6 bases. Germline assignment: CDR1 SQVTM and CDR2 ANQGSEA. V gave up 4 bases and J gave up 3 bases, with 15 bases separating them. The CDR3 runs 14 residues. The CDR3 spells CSVVTGYFDTEAFF. The CDR3 region has the DNA TGCAGCGTTGTAACAGGGTATTTCGACACTGAAGCTTTCTTT.

J is TRBJ2-1 and V is TRBV4-3; the match to TRBD1 covers 7 bases. The CDR3 contains 14 residues. CDR1 and CDR2 from the germline V gene are LGHNA and YSLEER. V was clipped by 3 bases and J by 5 bases; unmatched bases: 4. This chain's CDR3 is CASSHWTGDNEQFF. The DNA for the CDR3 is TGCGCCAGCAGCCACTGGACAGGAGACAATGAGCAGTTCTTC.

This clonotype came up a few times. The CDR3 region has the DNA TGTGCCAGCAGCCATCCTGGGAAACTGAACACTGAAGCTTTCTTT. Translated, it gives CASSHPGKLNTEAFF. V and J are TRBV3-1 and TRBJ1-1; D is unclear. V was shortened by 3 bases and J by 0 bases, with 11 bases between the two germline ends. The length of the CDR3 is 15 residues. Germline values: CDR1 LGHDT, CDR2 YNNKEL (reference sequence).

The rearrangement links TRBV4-2 to TRBJ2-4, with no clear D. CDR1 and CDR2 (germline): LGHNA, YNFKEQ. This CDR3 contains 12 residues. Trimming left V 1 base short and J 8 bases short, with 6 bases between. CDR3 nucleotide sequence: TGTGCCAGCAGCCAAGTCCGGGACATTCAGTACTTC. Encoded protein: CASSQVRDIQYF.

This clonotype was picked up a small number of times. The CDR3 protein is CATSDSAISGEQYF. The CDR3 DNA reads TGTGCCACCAGTGATTCGGCTATATCGGGCGAGCAGTACTTC. The V gene is TRBV24-1, the J gene TRBJ2-7; no clear D gene. V lost 2 bases and J lost 6, with 13 bases in between. CDR1 and CDR2 from the germline V gene are KGHDR and SFDVKD. The CDR3 totals 14 residues.

The chain links TRBV5-1 to TRBJ2-3; D gene ambiguous. V lost 0 bases, J lost 1 base, and 12 bases lay in between. Germline-derived CDR1 and CDR2 are SGHRS and YFSETQ. There are 16 residues in the CDR3. Here the CDR3 reads CASSLEASPGTDTQYF. CDR3 DNA: TGCGCCAGCAGCTTGGAGGCAAGTCCGGGCACAGATACGCAGTATTTT. Complete variable domain (other parts from reference TRBV5-1 and TRBJ2-3): KAGVTQTPRYLIKTRGQQVTLSCSPISGHRSVSWYQQTPGQGLQFLFEYFSETQRNKGNFPGRFSGRQFSNSRSEMNVSTLELGDSALYLCASSLEASPGTDTQYFGPGTRLTVL.